What follows are 15 T cell receptor beta chains derived from one specimen sequenced in a study of vaccination and CD4 T cells after COVID-19. Specified time point: late sampling 161 to 241 days after vaccination in three convalescent patients. TCRdb analysed the PCR reads with MiXCR anew, one entry per CDR3 protein. The table records 25,000 to 35,000 distinct CDR3 sequences, roughly 50% of them present only once. The sequencing used CD4+ T cells from blood, collected about 7 months after SARS-CoV-2 vaccination. The receptor set was obtained from a human donor who had recovered from COVID-19.

J is TRBJ1-2 and V is TRBV19; the D gene is possibly TRBD1 (5 bases). The CDR3 is made up of 15 amino acids. V lost 1 base and J lost 2, with 11 bases in between. Per the germline V gene, CDR1 is LNHDA and CDR2 is SQIVND (reference sequence). In DNA form, the CDR3 reads TGTGCCAGTAGTATAGTCGACAGTTCGAACTATGGCTACACCTTC. Protein: CASSIVDSSNYGYTF.

The V and J genes are TRBV24-1 and TRBJ2-1; 13 bases match TRBD2. The CDR3 is made up of 16 amino acids. Germline V gene lookup returns CDR1 KGHDR and CDR2 SFDVKD. V dropped 4 bases and J dropped 5; count of bases not matched to a gene: 4. CDR3 sequence reads: CATSDQGLAGNNEQFF. The CDR3 DNA is TGTGCCACCAGTGACCAGGGACTAGCGGGGAACAATGAGCAGTTCTTC.

The V call is TRBV6-5, the J call TRBJ2-7; 8 nucleotides agree with TRBD2. The V gene's germline CDR1 is MNHEY and CDR2 SVGAGI. CDR3 length equals 16 residues. After removal of 3 bases from V and 2 bases from J, the junction contained 9 bases not matched to a gene. The chain's CDR3 is CASSYSTGGPAYEQYF. In nucleotides, the CDR3 is TGTGCCAGCAGTTATTCTACGGGAGGGCCTGCCTACGAGCAGTACTTC.

The rearrangement uses TRBV7-6 and TRBJ2-3; TRBD2 matches at 7 bases. Unmatched junction bases numbered 5, after V lost 4 bases and J lost 1 base. The CDR3 contains 15 residues. Germline V gives CDR1 SGHVS, CDR2 FNYEAQ. This CDR3 is CASSSSAGGTDTQYF. The CDR3 coding sequence is TGTGCCAGCAGCTCCTCGGCGGGGGGCACAGATACGCAGTATTTT.

This clonotype turned up a few times. The chain is built from TRBV30 and TRBJ2-1; D remains ambiguous. The germline V gene has CDR1 GTSNPN and CDR2 SVGIG (reference sequence). Trimming removed 2 bases at V and 9 bases at J, with 8 bases between. The CDR3 has 11 amino acids. CDR3 DNA sequence: TGTGCCTGGAGTACTGGCCCTGAGCAGTTCTTC. Translating gives CAWSTGPEQFF.

This chain uses TRBV7-8 with TRBJ2-3; unclear D gene. V shed 0 bases and J shed 5 bases, with 6 bases lying between them. The CDR3 totals 13 residues. Looked up from germline, CDR1 is SGHVS and CDR2 is FQNEAQ. CDR3 coding DNA: TGTGCCAGCAGCTTAGCGTTGGGAGATACGCAGTATTTT. Protein sequence: CASSLALGDTQYF.

In regard to this clonotype: An end of the junction does not agree with germline; a read error may underlie this. V gene TRBV7-9 combines with J gene TRBJ2-7; D gene uncertain. The CDR3 length is 12 residues. Germline V gene sequence: CDR1 SEHNR, CDR2 FQNEAQ (reference sequence). In DNA form, the CDR3 reads TGTGCCAGCAGCGCAAGTTCCTTCGAGCAGTACTTC. This encodes CASSASSFEQYF.

This clonotype was seen more than once but under ten times. This chain uses TRBV6-1 with TRBJ1-3; D is possibly TRBD1 (6 bases). Germline V gene data show CDR1 as MNHNS and CDR2 as SASEGT. The CDR3 contains 15 residues. Deletions cut 0 bases from V and 0 bases from J, with 6 bases between. CDR3 bases: TGTGCCAGCAGTGAAGCGACAGGCTCTGGAAACACCATATATTTT. It encodes CASSEATGSGNTIYF.

This clonotype was found once. The chain has TRBV6-5 and TRBJ2-1; D is perhaps TRBD1 (6 bases). CDR1 and CDR2 from the germline V gene are MNHEY and SVGAGI. V lost 4 bases and J 3 bases, leaving 10 bases between the germline ends. The CDR3 covers 14 residues. In DNA form, the CDR3 reads TGTGCCAGCAGTTTTCCGGGACACTACAATGAGCAGTTCTTC. Its translation: CASSFPGHYNEQFF.

The gene calls are TRBV20-1 and TRBJ1-2; 12 bases map to TRBD1. Germline assignment: CDR1 DFQATT and CDR2 SNEGSKA (reference sequence). V lost 4 bases, J lost 4 bases, and 10 bases stayed unmatched. The CDR3 sequence is 16 residues long. The CDR3 sequence: CSATDGTGGASYGYTF. The CDR3, as DNA: TGCAGTGCTACCGACGGGACAGGGGGCGCGAGCTATGGCTACACCTTC.

This clonotype was found a few times. The chain joins TRBV7-9 to TRBJ2-5; 10 positions match TRBD2. The trim removed 1 base at V and 7 bases at J, leaving 15 bases unmatched. The germline gives CDR1 SEHNR, CDR2 FQNEAQ (reference sequence). The CDR3 is 18 amino acids. CDR3 sequence: CASSLGSLAGGHPWTQYF. For the CDR3, the DNA is TGTGCCAGCAGCTTAGGGAGCTTAGCGGGAGGCCACCCGTGGACCCAGTACTTC.

V usage is TRBV6-5 and J usage is TRBJ1-2, with D possibly being TRBD1 (6 bases). Between the trimmed V and J ends, which lost 4 bases and 8 bases, there was a span of 29 bases. The length of the CDR3 is 18 residues. Per germline, CDR1 MNHEY and CDR2 SVGAGI. CDR3 sequence: CASSLYPPNRGGAGGYTF. The CDR3 nucleotides read TGTGCCAGCAGTTTATACCCGCCAAATAGGGGGGGCGCAGGAGGCTACACCTTC.

The rearrangement uses TRBV19 and TRBJ1-5, with a weak D call TRBD1 (5 bases). The CDR3 has 16 amino acids. The germline gives CDR1 LNHDA, CDR2 SQIVND (reference sequence). The V end was cut by 6 bases, the J end by 0 bases, with 15 bases between. This chain's CDR3 is CASRMGRLYSNQPQHF. The CDR3 DNA sequence: TGTGCCAGTAGAATGGGGCGGCTGTATAGCAATCAGCCCCAGCATTTT. The variable domain in full, completed from reference TRBV19 and TRBJ1-5, reads DGGITQSPKYLFRKEGQNVTLSCEQNLNHDAMYWYRQDPGQGLRLIYYSQIVNDFQKGDIAEGYSVSREKKESFPLTVTSAQKNPTAFYLCASRMGRLYSNQPQHFGDGTRLSIL.

The rearrangement links TRBV12-3 or TRBV12-4 to TRBJ1-2; a weak D match, TRBD1 (5 bases). The CDR3 is 12 residues long. Trimming left V 2 bases short and J 9 bases short, with 10 bases between. CDR3: CASSLIGGSYTF. The CDR3 DNA follows: TGTGCCAGCAGTTTAATTGGGGGGAGCTACACCTTC.

J is TRBJ2-6 and V is TRBV6-5, with 7 bases fitting TRBD1. This CDR3 spans 17 amino acids. CDR1 and CDR2 from the germline V gene are MNHEY and SVGAGI. V lost 3 bases to trimming and J lost 0 bases; unmatched junction nucleotides: 5. The CDR3 is CASSYSTGASGANVLTF. The CDR3 bases are TGTGCCAGCAGTTATTCTACAGGGGCCTCTGGGGCCAACGTCCTGACTTTC.